This T cell receptor beta chain was found in a study of blood T cell repertoires in COVID-19. This table comes from immunoSEQ multiplex PCR, and its TCRdb copy is limited to in-frame clones, with some not included. Among about 49,000 clones listed, around 83% were seen once. The J segment lost 11 bases and the V segment lost 5 bases, leaving 12 bases of the junction unmatched. Germline-derived CDR1 and CDR2 are MNHEY and SMNVEV (reference sequence). This CDR3 comprises 13 residues. The TCR originated in a man aged 35 to 55 with active COVID-19. The chain joins TRBV27 to TRBJ2-7, with 7 nucleotides matching TRBD1. The specimen sequenced was peripheral blood. The CDR3: CASSPLPQGQEYF. The CDR3 nucleotides are TGTGCCAGCAGTCCCTTACCACAGGGGCAGGAGTACTTC.